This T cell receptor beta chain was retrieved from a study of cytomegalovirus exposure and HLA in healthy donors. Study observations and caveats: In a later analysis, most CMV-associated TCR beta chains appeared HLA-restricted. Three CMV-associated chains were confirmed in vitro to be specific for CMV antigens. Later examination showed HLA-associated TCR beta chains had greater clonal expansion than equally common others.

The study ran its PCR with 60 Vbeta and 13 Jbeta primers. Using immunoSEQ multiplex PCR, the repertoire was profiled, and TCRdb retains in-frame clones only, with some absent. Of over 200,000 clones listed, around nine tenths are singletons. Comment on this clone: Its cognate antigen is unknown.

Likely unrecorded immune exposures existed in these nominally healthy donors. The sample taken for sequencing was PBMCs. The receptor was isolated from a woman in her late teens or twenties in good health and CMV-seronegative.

The CDR3 spells CASSLGREGEQYF. The CDR3 bases are TGTGCCAGCAGCTTAGGGAGAGAAGGCGAGCAGTACTTC. The rearrangement links TRBV7-2 to TRBJ2-7; D ambiguous. Trimming cost V 1 base and J 6 bases, with 10 bases left between them. The CDR3 totals 13 residues. Germline assignment: CDR1 SGHTA and CDR2 FQGNSA.